The sequence of this TCR beta chain was determined in a study of cytomegalovirus exposure and HLA in healthy donors. Regarding the study as a whole: An analysis was carried out at a later point. It showed that HLA-associated TCR beta chains were more clonally expanded than equally common non-associated chains.

Healthy bone marrow donors made up the donors. Nominally healthy donors were sampled, though unrecorded immune exposures were likely. The CDR3 covers 15 residues. Germline assignment: CDR1 LNHNV and CDR2 YYDKDF (reference sequence). V lost 4 bases to trimming and J lost 5 bases, with 17 bases between them. A remark on this clone: Its antigen is not identified.

PCR amplification relied on 60 Vbeta primers (plus 13 Jbeta primers). Clones were read by immunoSEQ multiplex PCR, and TCRdb kept only the in-frame ones, dropping some. The sample lists roughly 140,000 clones, around 72% occurring once. Input material: PBMCs. The source of this sequence is a man aged 35-49 years in good health and CMV-seronegative. This chain joins TRBV15 and TRBJ2-5; D gene unclear. As DNA, the CDR3 is TGTGCCACCAGCATGGATCTTAGCACGATGGAGACCCAGTACTTC. This sequence encodes CATSMDLSTMETQYF.